The sequence of this TCR beta chain was determined in a study of T cell changes during pregnancy in multiple sclerosis. This CDR3 is 14 amino acids long. V lost 8 bases and J 0 bases, leaving 14 bases between the germline ends. CDR1 and CDR2 from the germline V gene are MNHEY and SVGAGI. Repertoires were generated with immunoSEQ multiplex PCR, while TCRdb's copy carries only in-frame clones and drops some. This sample yields roughly 40,000 clones, of which around nine tenths are seen a single time; under 0.9% belongs to the top ten. The chain combines TRBV6-5 with TRBJ2-7, with D maybe TRBD2 (5 bases). Sequenced here: CD4+ T cells from peripheral blood mononuclear cells, sampled before pregnancy. This TCR was recovered from a female donor with multiple sclerosis, enrolled in a pregnancy study. Written as DNA, the CDR3 is TGTGCCAGCGGAAGATACCGGGACTCCTACGAGCAGTACTTC. Protein sequence: CASGRYRDSYEQYF.